This T cell receptor beta chain appears in the sequencing data of a study of blood T cell repertoires in COVID-19. Study background: Material from acute and convalescent COVID-19 was sourced from the United States, Italy and Spain. Sources were T cells, B-cell-depleted T cells, or PBMCs; the material itself was cDNA or gDNA.

The germline V gene has CDR1 SGDLS and CDR2 YYNGEE. This CDR3 is built from 15 residues. V shed 0 bases and J shed 8 bases, with 15 bases lying between them. Clones were read by immunoSEQ multiplex PCR, and TCRdb kept only the in-frame ones, dropping some. The sample carries about 140,000 clones, just under 90% recorded once. This TCR was recovered from a woman aged 40 to 50 with acute or convalescent COVID-19. The gene calls are TRBV9 and TRBJ2-1; D unresolved. The specimen sequenced was peripheral blood. The DNA of the CDR3 is TGTGCCAGCAGCGTAGAGGCCAAGGAGACCGATGAGCAGTTCTTC. Encoded protein: CASSVEAKETDEQFF.